The 19 T cell receptor beta chains given below trace back to one sample, sequenced in a study of T-cell memory formation after mild COVID-19. One entry per CDR3 protein results from TCRdb running MiXCR on the 5' RACE reads. The table lists 200,000 to 250,000 distinct CDR3 sequences, about 9.2% of them singletons, with roughly 4% in the top ten. Sequenced: PBMCs or a T cell subset sorted from them (not recorded which). These receptors were obtained from a man aged 18 to 35 who had mild COVID-19 (a few samples of this study predate the infection). Cell type and time point are not known.

This clonotype was counted between two and nine times. This chain uses TRBV7-2 with TRBJ2-3; TRBD1 aligns across 9 bases. This CDR3 is built from 17 residues. V lost 3 bases, J lost 5 bases, and 12 bases stayed unmatched. Germline assignment: CDR1 SGHTA and CDR2 FQGNSA. The CDR3 region has the DNA TGTGCCAGCAGCTTCAATTGGGGGACAGGGTATATAGATACGCAGTATTTT. This encodes CASSFNWGTGYIDTQYF.

This clonotype has a count of ten or more. The chain combines TRBV9 with TRBJ2-3, with D uncertain. V was shortened by 0 bases and J by 4 bases, with 15 bases between the two germline ends. Germline CDR1 SGDLS, CDR2 YYNGEE. CDR3 length equals 16 residues. The CDR3 DNA reads as TGTGCCAGCAGCGTAGGAGGTGGTCCAAGCTCAGATACGCAGTATTTT. Amino acid sequence: CASSVGGGPSSDTQYF.

This clonotype showed up just a few times. The rearrangement uses TRBV3-1 and TRBJ2-3; TRBD2 matches at 13 bases. CDR1 and CDR2 from the germline V gene are LGHDT and YNNKEL (reference sequence). After removal of 4 bases from V and 2 bases from J, the junction contained 3 bases not matched to a gene. This CDR3 has 16 residues. In nucleotides, the CDR3 is TGTGCCAGCAGCCGACTAGCGGGGGGAAACACAGATACGCAGTATTTT. Translation: CASSRLAGGNTDTQYF.

The rearrangement links TRBV5-1 to TRBJ2-1, with 8 bases identical to TRBD2. Losses at the gene ends were 4 bases for V and 3 bases for J; bases not matched to a gene: 9. Per germline, CDR1 SGHRS and CDR2 YFSETQ. The CDR3 sequence is 16 residues long. Here the CDR3 DNA reads TGCGCCAGCAGCCTGGCCGGGAGGGGGGACTACAATGAGCAGTTCTTC. This translates into CASSLAGRGDYNEQFF.

The rearrangement joins TRBV20-1 to TRBJ2-7; 9 nucleotides agree with TRBD1. After removal of 4 bases from V and 4 bases from J, the junction contained 8 bases not matched to a gene. Germline CDR1 reads DFQATT; CDR2 reads SNEGSKA (reference sequence). The CDR3 length is 14 residues. This CDR3 is CSANPPGQGYEQYF. DNA for the CDR3: TGCAGTGCTAACCCTCCGGGACAGGGTTACGAGCAGTACTTC.

This clonotype was observed at least ten times. This chain uses TRBV4-2 with TRBJ2-2, with D possibly being TRBD2 (5 bases). V lost 1 base and J lost 0, with 9 bases in between. Germline V gene sequence: CDR1 LGHNA, CDR2 YNFKEQ. The CDR3 loop spans 16 amino acids. The CDR3 sequence is CASSQAGNTNTGELFF. The CDR3 DNA is TGTGCCAGCAGCCAAGCGGGGAACACGAACACCGGGGAGCTGTTTTTT.

This chain uses TRBV5-1 with TRBJ2-5; D not certain. Germline V CDR1 and CDR2: SGHRS, YFSETQ. Trimming removed 0 bases at V and 5 bases at J, with 11 bases between. This CDR3 is built from 14 residues. The CDR3 DNA reads TGCGCCAGCAGCTTGGGCGGTGGGTTTGAGACCCAGTACTTC. Translated: CASSLGGGFETQYF.

At least ten counts were recorded for this clonotype. The gene calls are TRBV4-1 and TRBJ1-6; D is possibly TRBD1 (5 bases). The germline V gene has CDR1 MGHRA and CDR2 YSYEKL. The V end was cut by 3 bases, the J end by 13 bases, with 19 bases between. The CDR3 covers 15 residues. The CDR3 sequence is CASSHHGTAEDPLHF. The DNA for the CDR3 is TGCGCCAGCAGCCACCACGGGACCGCCGAAGACCCCCTCCACTTT.

This chain uses TRBV5-4 with TRBJ2-3; D is undetermined. CDR1 is SGHNT and CDR2 is YYREEE in the germline V gene (reference sequence). The V gene lost 6 bases and the J gene lost 0 bases, with 11 bases spanning the gap. The CDR3 length is 14 residues. In nucleotides, the CDR3 is TGTGCCAGCACCCGCCCAGGAAGCACAGATACGCAGTATTTT. Translation gives CASTRPGSTDTQYF. The full variable domain, its missing parts supplied by reference TRBV5-4 and TRBJ2-3, is ETGVTQSPTHLIKTRGQQVTLRCSSQSGHNTVSWYQQALGQGPQFIFQYYREEENGRGNFPPRFSGLQFPNYSSELNVNALELDDSALYLCASTRPGSTDTQYFGPGTRLTVL.

This chain links TRBV4-3 with TRBJ1-6; D unresolved. The CDR3 totals 13 residues. Germline values: CDR1 LGHNA, CDR2 YSLEER. The germline V and J ends were trimmed by 1 base and 11 bases, with 9 bases remaining between them. DNA of the CDR3: TGCGCCAGCAGCCAAGTTGACGGTCCACCCCTCCACTTT. This codes for CASSQVDGPPLHF.

This clonotype showed up just a few times. The chain is built from TRBV12-5 and TRBJ2-3, with 8 bases that match TRBD2. V dropped 7 bases and J dropped 4; count of bases not matched to a gene: 10. CDR3 length: 15 amino acids. Germline V lookup: CDR1 LGHNT, CDR2 FRNRAP. The CDR3 coding sequence is TGTGCTAGTGCACAAAACGGGGGGGCAGCAGATACGCAGTATTTT. This gives the protein CASAQNGGAADTQYF. The complete variable domain, with remaining parts taken from reference TRBV12-5 and TRBJ2-3, reads DARVTQTPRHKVTEMGQEVTMRCQPILGHNTVFWYRQTMMQGLELLAYFRNRAPLDDSGMPKDRFSAEMPDATLATLKIQPSEPRDSAVYFCASAQNGGAADTQYFGPGTRLTVL.

CDR3 DNA sequence: TGCAGCGTTGAAAGGTTGAGCTATGGCTACACCTTC. Translating gives CSVERLSYGYTF. The rearrangement uses TRBV29-1 and TRBJ1-2; no definite D call. Trimming left V 2 bases short and J 4 bases short, with 8 bases between. The germline V gene encodes CDR1 SQVTM and CDR2 ANQGSEA. CDR3 size: 12 residues.

The chain links TRBV11-2 to TRBJ1-6; D is perhaps TRBD1 (5 bases). Trimming left V 2 bases short and J 10 bases short, with 12 bases between. The length of the CDR3 is 14 residues. Germline-derived CDR1 and CDR2 are SGHAT and FQNNGV. The chain's CDR3 is CASSLRGDGSPLHF. CDR3 in DNA: TGTGCCAGCAGCTTACGAGGGGACGGGTCACCCCTCCACTTT.

The DNA for the CDR3 is TGTGCCAGCAGTTGGGGGCCGAGAAACATTCAGTACTTC. As protein: CASSWGPRNIQYF. The chain recombines TRBV12-3 or TRBV12-4 with TRBJ2-4, with D perhaps TRBD1 (6 bases). The CDR3 is made up of 13 amino acids. Trimming cost V 4 bases and J 6 bases, with 10 bases left between them.

This clonotype has ten or more counts. The chain uses TRBV20-1 and TRBJ1-5, with 12 bases aligning to TRBD1. In germline, CDR1 is DFQATT, CDR2 SNEGSKA (reference sequence). CDR3 length: 15 amino acids. V lost 5 bases, J lost 6 bases, and 8 bases stayed unmatched. CDR3 nucleotide sequence: TGCAGTGCTCCCCCCGGGACAGGGGGCCCTCAGCCCCAGCATTTT. Amino acid sequence: CSAPPGTGGPQPQHF.

In its sample, this clonotype was seen a few times. The chain links TRBV2 to TRBJ2-5; D unclear. The length of the CDR3 is 14 residues. Trimming removed 5 bases at V and 5 bases at J, with 15 bases between. Germline V lookup: CDR1 SNHLY, CDR2 FYNNEI. CDR3 residues: CASSNFMSTETQYF. Written as DNA, the CDR3 is TGTGCCAGCAGTAATTTTATGAGCACGGAGACCCAGTACTTC.

In its sample, this clonotype was seen a few times. The gene calls are TRBV18 and TRBJ2-5; 8 nucleotides match TRBD2. The CDR3 covers 15 residues. CDR1 is KGHSH, CDR2 LQKENI, per germline. The V gene end was trimmed by 1 base and the J gene end by 2 bases; junction bases not matched to a gene: 3. The CDR3 DNA reads as TGTGCCAGCTCACCACGGACTAGCCTGCAAGAGACCCAGTACTTC. This codes for CASSPRTSLQETQYF.

The sample holds a few counts of this clonotype. The V and J genes are TRBV4-2 and TRBJ2-2; possibly TRBD1 for D (5 bases). The CDR3 contains 15 residues. Per the germline V gene, CDR1 is LGHNA and CDR2 is YNFKEQ. With 1 base removed from V and 1 base from J, the gap between germline ends came to 7 bases. The CDR3 bases are TGTGCCAGCAGCCAAGCAGGGAAGAACACCGGGGAGCTGTTTTTT. This translates into CASSQAGKNTGELFF.

This clonotype came up many times. The rearrangement uses TRBV18 and TRBJ2-1; TRBD1 might be the D (6 bases). The CDR3 consists of 16 residues. The germline V and J ends were trimmed by 3 bases and 6 bases, with 18 bases remaining between them. CDR1 and CDR2 from the germline V gene are KGHSH and LQKENI. The CDR3 region is CASSPSMLGGPNEQFF. DNA of the CDR3: TGTGCCAGCTCACCGTCGATGCTAGGGGGTCCCAATGAGCAGTTCTTC.